The 9 T cell receptor beta chains reported below all come from one sample, sequenced in a study of blood T cell repertoires in COVID-19. Sequencing was performed with immunoSEQ multiplex PCR; in TCRdb, only in-frame clones are kept and a portion is missing. The table lists roughly 220,000 clones, approximately 81% of them singletons. Specimen: peripheral blood. The receptors were sampled from a man in his fifties who had recovered from COVID-19.

This clone came up once. The gene calls are TRBV10-3 and TRBJ2-1; D uncertain. The germline V gene has CDR1 ENHRY and CDR2 SYGVKD. The CDR3 runs 15 residues. Between the trimmed V and J ends, which lost 6 bases and 4 bases, there was a span of 16 bases. This CDR3 reads CAISADFGLYNEQFF. CDR3 sequence (DNA): TGTGCCATCAGCGCCGATTTTGGGCTTTACAATGAGCAGTTCTTC.

The J gene is TRBJ2-3, the V gene TRBV12-3 or TRBV12-4; D call uncertain. The CDR3 length is 13 residues. The V gene lost 3 bases and the J gene lost 5 bases, with 9 bases spanning the gap. In nucleotides, the CDR3 is TGTGCCAGCAGTTTGGGCAGCCAAGATACGCAGTATTTT. Protein sequence: CASSLGSQDTQYF.

The V gene is TRBV2, the J gene TRBJ1-1; D is undetermined. Germline V gives CDR1 SNHLY, CDR2 FYNNEI. There are 17 residues in the CDR3. V was cut by 2 bases and J by 1 base, with 17 bases left in between. In DNA form, the CDR3 reads TGTGCCAGCAGTGAATTGGCCTTAGGCCCAGGGAACACTGAAGCTTTCTTT. Its translation: CASSELALGPGNTEAFF. Together with reference TRBV2 and TRBJ1-1, the CDR3 gives the full variable domain: EPEVTQTPSHQVTQMGQEVILRCVPISNHLYFYWYRQILGQKVEFLVSFYNNEISEKSEIFDDQFSVERPDGSNFTLKIRSTKLEDSAMYFCASSELALGPGNTEAFFGQGTRLTVV.

This rearrangement joins TRBV18 to TRBJ2-1; the match to TRBD1 covers 9 bases. The germline gives CDR1 KGHSH, CDR2 LQKENI. This CDR3 has 14 amino acids. V gave up 7 bases and J gave up 7 bases; unmatched junction bases: 8. CDR3 sequence: CASFRDRVLNEQFF. For the CDR3, the DNA is TGTGCCAGCTTCCGGGACAGGGTCTTGAATGAGCAGTTCTTC.

V gene TRBV7-6 combines with J gene TRBJ2-2, with D possibly TRBD1 on 5 matching bases. Trimming left V 8 bases short and J 5 bases short, with 12 bases between. There are 13 residues in the CDR3. Germline-derived CDR1 and CDR2 are SGHVS and FNYEAQ. The CDR3 nucleotides read TGTGCCAGCTTGGGCAGGGTGACCGGGGAGCTGTTTTTT. It is translated as CASLGRVTGELFF.

This sequence joins TRBV7-6 and TRBJ2-7; D remains unclear. Germline assignment: CDR1 SGHVS and CDR2 FNYEAQ. The CDR3 sequence is 13 residues long. The V end lost 1 base, the J end lost 1 base, and 5 bases lay between the germline ends. The CDR3 loop reads CASSLGPSYEQYF. The CDR3 DNA reads as TGTGCCAGCAGCTTAGGGCCTTCCTACGAGCAGTACTTC.

This clone was detected only a few times. This chain links TRBV6-4 with TRBJ1-5, with 7 bases lining up with TRBD1. The CDR3 contains 14 residues. The V and J ends lost 5 bases and 6 bases, in that order; junction bases with no gene match: 7. Germline lookup yields CDR1 MRHNA and CDR2 SNTAGT. This CDR3 reads CASSTNRGRQPQHF. The DNA for the CDR3 is TGTGCCAGCAGTACCAACAGGGGCCGTCAGCCCCAGCATTTT.

This chain links TRBV6-1 with TRBJ1-1, with D unclear. From germline, CDR1 is MNHNS and CDR2 SASEGT. The CDR3 extends over 16 amino acids. V lost 2 bases and J 3 bases, leaving 16 bases between the germline ends. This chain's CDR3 is CASSEPHGRRDTEAFF. The CDR3 DNA reads TGTGCCAGCAGTGAACCCCACGGACGGAGGGACACTGAAGCTTTCTTT.

The chain carries TRBV12-3 or TRBV12-4 and TRBJ2-1; D unresolved. The CDR3 has 11 amino acids. V was shortened by 6 bases and J by 7 bases, with 7 bases between the two germline ends. The CDR3 is CASRSLNEQFF. Here the CDR3 DNA reads TGTGCCAGCAGGAGCTTGAATGAGCAGTTCTTC.